This T cell receptor (delta chain) appears in the sequencing data of a study of Vδ1+ human thymocytes. Study observations and caveats: Thymic TRG and TRD repertoires appeared highly polyclonal. Roughly 22% of thymic delta-chain sequences were Vdelta2, with few Vdelta3, unlike blood Vdelta1+ controls.

In regard to this clone: Antigen unknown.

The sorted cells were CD3+ Vdelta1+ Vdelta2- thymocytes from alphabeta-depleted thymus. Vdelta1+ thymocyte sorts reached between about 97% and 99.6% purity. CDR3 size: 19 residues. Germline loops: CDR1 TSWWSYY, CDR2 QGS. V dropped 2 bases and J dropped 3; count of bases not matched to a gene: 17. The template was reverse-transcribed extracted RNA. The CDR3 regions were amplified by multiplex PCR from V-gene primers to a constant-region primer. TCRdb re-called the multiplex PCR reads using CATT. The table has about 55,000 delta-chain clones, about a sixth seen once. The TCR sequence derives from a boy younger than two who had congenital heart surgery. The rearrangement joins TRDV1 to TRDJ1, with TRDD3 matching 8 bases. The material sequenced was Vdelta1+ gamma-delta thymocytes from the thymus. Subset of the sample: FACS-sorted CD3+ TCRalphabeta- TCRVdelta1+ TCRVdelta2- thymocytes. CDR3 nucleotide sequence: TGTGCTCTTGGGGAAACTACGGGGATACCGACCCTCATCGCCGATAAACTCATCTTT. It codes for CALGETTGIPTLIADKLIF.